This T cell receptor beta chain was sequenced for a study of cytomegalovirus exposure and HLA in healthy donors. CDR3 length: 16 amino acids. Trimming took 2 bases from V and 0 from J; bases not matched to a gene: 3. From germline, CDR1 is SNHLY and CDR2 FYNNEI. General study findings and limits: Cytomegalovirus status was reportedly diagnosed by the classifier with high specificity and sensitivity.

With 60 Vbeta and 13 Jbeta primers, the PCR was carried out. This table comes from immunoSEQ multiplex PCR, and its TCRdb copy is limited to in-frame clones, with some not included. The sample includes approximately 94,000 clones, roughly 72% of them seen just once. This clone has a single count. Its antigen is not known. V usage is TRBV2 and J usage is TRBJ2-1; the match to TRBD2 covers 8 bases. This TCR was sampled from a man aged 25-45 years in good health and CMV-seropositive. Sequencing was performed on PBMCs. CDR3 sequence (DNA): TGTGCCAGCAGTGAAATTCGGGGGGGCTCCTACAATGAGCAGTTCTTC. Its protein product is CASSEIRGGSYNEQFF.